This T cell receptor (beta chain) was captured by sequencing in a study of tumor-infiltrating lymphocytes in primary liver carcinoma. Total RNA amounting to 450 to 550 ng was the source from which TCR beta cDNA was made with a constant-region primer. ARM-PCR, slightly modified, supplied the TCR beta libraries through three nested multiplex PCR rounds. The opening two PCR rounds, about 11 cycles each, paired TRBV1-TRBV30 forward primers with a C-beta reverse primer. TCRdb independently ran MiXCR on the multiplex PCR reads; one entry per CDR3 protein. The repertoire holds more than 60,000 distinct CDR3 sequences, with roughly two thirds as singletons. Between about 17 and 34 mg of unsorted bulk tissue served as the source from which RNA and DNA were co-extracted. There are 15 residues in the CDR3. Findings and limits, study-wide: The study found a significantly higher top-250-clone fraction in tumors than in blood (p = 0.039).

Regarding this clonotype: Its matching antigen is unknown.

The receptor was isolated from a man aged 40-49 years with primary liver carcinoma and hepatitis B virus infection. The chain combines TRBV12-3 or TRBV12-4 with TRBJ1-2; 8 nucleotides match TRBD1. The specimen was liver tumor tissue from sampling region 4. Subset indicated: tumor region T4, right-lateral pole. The CDR3 DNA is TGTGGTAGCAGTCTAAGGGACAGGCCCTTCTATGGCTACACCTTC. Protein sequence: CGSSLRDRPFYGYTF.